The TCR beta chain under discussion was sequenced for a study of blood T cell repertoires in COVID-19. The data were produced by immunoSEQ multiplex PCR, yet TCRdb's version contains in-frame clones alone and is incomplete. The sample lists 250,000 to 300,000 clones; about 86% were seen once. V was clipped by 1 base and J by 2 bases; unmatched bases: 5. There are 16 residues in the CDR3. Germline CDR1 reads SGHTA; CDR2 reads FQGTGA. This chain links TRBV7-3 with TRBJ2-3, with 8 bases fitting TRBD1. Specimen: peripheral blood. This sequence was found in a woman in her sixties or seventies with active or convalescent COVID-19. CDR3 region: CASSLIGTGVTDTQYF. CDR3 sequence (DNA): TGTGCCAGCAGCTTAATAGGGACAGGAGTCACAGATACGCAGTATTTT.